These T cell receptor beta chains were read from a single sample in a study of shared clonotypes between healthy human individuals. Clones were read by immunoSEQ multiplex PCR, and TCRdb kept only the in-frame ones, dropping some. The sample holds 2 million to 2.5 million clones, 90% to 95% seen once. The material sequenced was naive CD4+ T cells sorted from blood. These receptors came from a man aged 18 to 29 in good health. Both conserved end residues are part of each CDR3. A D gene is named only where the DNA matches it firmly. Expanded clones get a size class; other rows say once, few or many, or leave the size out.

clone size: -; J gene: TRBJ2-5; V gene: TRBV6-7; D gene: -; CDR3 length: 13; CDR3 DNA: TGTGCCAGCATCGAGGCGGGGAAAGAGACCCAGTACTTC; CDR3 protein: CASIEAGKETQYF
clone size: -; J gene: TRBJ2-1; V gene: TRBV5-6; D gene: -; CDR3 length: 12; CDR3 DNA: TGTGCCAGCAGCTTGCCACACAATGAGCAGTTCTTC; CDR3 protein: CASSLPHNEQFF
clone size: -; J gene: TRBJ2-2; V gene: TRBV5-4; D gene: TRBD1; CDR3 length: 15; CDR3 DNA: TGTGCCAGCAGCTTGCAGGACAGGGATTCCGGGGAGCTGTTTTTT; CDR3 protein: CASSLQDRDSGELFF
clone size: many; J gene: TRBJ1-4; V gene: TRBV18; D gene: TRBD1; CDR3 length: 14; CDR3 DNA: TGTGCCAGCTCACCCGACAGGGGACAAGGAAAACTGTTTTTT; CDR3 protein: CASSPDRGQGKLFF
clone size: -; J gene: TRBJ1-2; V gene: TRBV6-1; D gene: TRBD1; CDR3 length: 15; CDR3 DNA: TGTGCCAGCAAATTCCGGGACAGGGGGACTTATGGCTACACCTTC; CDR3 protein: CASKFRDRGTYGYTF
clone size: -; J gene: TRBJ2-7; V gene: TRBV7-9; D gene: TRBD1; CDR3 length: 15; CDR3 DNA: TGTGCCAGCAGCTTAGTACAGGGGGCGCGTAACGAGCAGTACTTC; CDR3 protein: CASSLVQGARNEQYF
clone size: -; J gene: TRBJ1-3; V gene: TRBV6-6; D gene: -; CDR3 length: 14; CDR3 DNA: TGTGCCAGCAGTTACCGGGGTATTGGAAACACCATATATTTT; CDR3 protein: CASSYRGIGNTIYF
clone size: once; J gene: TRBJ2-7; V gene: TRBV7-9; D gene: TRBD1; CDR3 length: 15; CDR3 DNA: TGTGCCAGCAGCCCCCGGGACAGGGGGATGTACGAGCAGTACTTC; CDR3 protein: CASSPRDRGMYEQYF
clone size: -; J gene: TRBJ2-1; V gene: TRBV4-3; D gene: TRBD2; CDR3 length: 17; CDR3 DNA: TGCGCCAGCAGCCAAGATTGGGTAGCGGGAGGGCCTAGAGAGCAGTTCTTC; CDR3 protein: CASSQDWVAGGPREQFF
clone size: -; J gene: TRBJ2-3; V gene: TRBV29-1; D gene: -; CDR3 length: 15; CDR3 DNA: TGCAGCGTTGAAAGGCCGGCGGGCGCTAGAGATACGCAGTATTTT; CDR3 protein: CSVERPAGARDTQYF
clone size: -; J gene: TRBJ1-1; V gene: TRBV29-1; D gene: -; CDR3 length: 14; CDR3 DNA: TGCAGCGTTGAAGACAGGGCAAGCGTCACTGAAGCTTTCTTT; CDR3 protein: CSVEDRASVTEAFF
clone size: -; J gene: TRBJ2-3; V gene: TRBV5-1; D gene: TRBD1; CDR3 length: 19; CDR3 DNA: TGCGCCAGCAGCCAATACGGCTGGGACAGGGGTATTTTCACAGATACGCAGTATTTT; CDR3 protein: CASSQYGWDRGIFTDTQYF
clone size: -; J gene: TRBJ1-1; V gene: TRBV30; D gene: -; CDR3 length: 13; CDR3 DNA: TGTGCCTGGTTGTGGGGGGGCGATACTGAAGCTTTCTTT; CDR3 protein: CAWLWGGDTEAFF
clone size: -; J gene: TRBJ1-6; V gene: TRBV27; D gene: -; CDR3 length: 14; CDR3 DNA: TGTGCCAGCAGTAAACAGGGTGATAATTCACCCCTCCACTTT; CDR3 protein: CASSKQGDNSPLHF
clone size: -; J gene: TRBJ2-7; V gene: TRBV18; D gene: -; CDR3 length: 15; CDR3 DNA: TGTGCCAGCTCCCGGGGGACTTATTCCCTCTACGAGCAGTACTTC; CDR3 protein: CASSRGTYSLYEQYF
clone size: -; J gene: TRBJ2-3; V gene: TRBV5-1; D gene: -; CDR3 length: 13; CDR3 DNA: TGCGCCAGCAGCTATGGCACCACAGATACGCAGTATTTT; CDR3 protein: CASSYGTTDTQYF
clone size: -; J gene: TRBJ2-7; V gene: TRBV5-4; D gene: -; CDR3 length: 15; CDR3 DNA: TGTGCCAGCAGCATGACTTCAAGGGGAACCTACGAGCAGTACTTC; CDR3 protein: CASSMTSRGTYEQYF
clone size: -; J gene: TRBJ2-5; V gene: TRBV7-2; D gene: -; CDR3 length: 14; CDR3 DNA: TGTGCCAGCAGCTCCTACCGGCCCCAAGAGACCCAGTACTTC; CDR3 protein: CASSSYRPQETQYF
clone size: -; J gene: TRBJ2-7; V gene: TRBV28; D gene: -; CDR3 length: 11; CDR3 DNA: TGTGCCAGCAGCCCCCGGGACGAGCAGTACTTC; CDR3 protein: CASSPRDEQYF
clone size: -; J gene: TRBJ2-7; V gene: TRBV27; D gene: TRBD2; CDR3 length: 15; CDR3 DNA: TGTGCCAGCAGGCGAGATAGCGGGGGGGCTTACGAGCAGTACTTC; CDR3 protein: CASRRDSGGAYEQYF
clone size: -; J gene: TRBJ2-1; V gene: TRBV20-1; D gene: -; CDR3 length: 11; CDR3 DNA: TGCAGTGCAGCCGGACTTTTTGGGCAGTTCTTC; CDR3 protein: CSAAGLFGQFF
clone size: few; J gene: TRBJ1-6; V gene: TRBV10-3; D gene: -; CDR3 length: 14; CDR3 DNA: TGTGCCACCGGGGGTCGGCAAGCAGGCTCACCCCTCCACTTT; CDR3 protein: CATGGRQAGSPLHF
clone size: -; J gene: TRBJ1-6; V gene: TRBV18; D gene: -; CDR3 length: 13; CDR3 DNA: TGTGCCAGCCAGACGGGGAATAATTCACCCCTCCACTTT; CDR3 protein: CASQTGNNSPLHF
clone size: -; J gene: TRBJ1-1; V gene: TRBV6-5; D gene: -; CDR3 length: 15; CDR3 DNA: TGTGCCAGCAGTTACTCCAGGGCTTTGAACACTGAAGCTTTCTTT; CDR3 protein: CASSYSRALNTEAFF
clone size: -; J gene: TRBJ1-4; V gene: TRBV6-5; D gene: -; CDR3 length: 13; CDR3 DNA: TGTGCCAGCAGTCGATTTTCGGGTCTCATCTTGTTTTTT; CDR3 protein: CASSRFSGLILFF
clone size: -; J gene: TRBJ2-1; V gene: TRBV18; D gene: -; CDR3 length: 15; CDR3 DNA: TGTGCCAGTCGAACCGGGACGGGCCTTGTTAATGAGCAGTTCTTC; CDR3 protein: CASRTGTGLVNEQFF
clone size: -; J gene: TRBJ2-7; V gene: TRBV5-1; D gene: TRBD2; CDR3 length: 15; CDR3 DNA: TGCGCCAGCAGCCCTAGCGGGGGAAGATCCTACGAGCAGTACTTC; CDR3 protein: CASSPSGGRSYEQYF